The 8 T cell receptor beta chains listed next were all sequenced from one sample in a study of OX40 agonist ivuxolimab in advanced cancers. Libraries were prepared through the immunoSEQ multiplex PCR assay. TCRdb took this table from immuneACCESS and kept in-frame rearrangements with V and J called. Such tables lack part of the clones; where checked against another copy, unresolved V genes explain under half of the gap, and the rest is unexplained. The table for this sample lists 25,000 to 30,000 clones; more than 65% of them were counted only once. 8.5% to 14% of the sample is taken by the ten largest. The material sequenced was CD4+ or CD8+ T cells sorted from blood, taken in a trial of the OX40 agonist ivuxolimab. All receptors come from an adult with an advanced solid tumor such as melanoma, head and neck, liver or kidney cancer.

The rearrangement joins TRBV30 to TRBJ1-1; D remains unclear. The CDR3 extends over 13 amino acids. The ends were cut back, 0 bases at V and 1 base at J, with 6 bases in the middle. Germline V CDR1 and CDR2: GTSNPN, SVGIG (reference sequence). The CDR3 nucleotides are TGTGCCTGGAGTGTGAGTCAGAACACTGAAGCTTTCTTT. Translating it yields CAWSVSQNTEAFF.

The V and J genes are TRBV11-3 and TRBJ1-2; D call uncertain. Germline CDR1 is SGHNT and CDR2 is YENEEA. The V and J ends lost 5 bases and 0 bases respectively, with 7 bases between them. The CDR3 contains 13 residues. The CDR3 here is CASSRSANYGYTF. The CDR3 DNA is TGTGCCAGCAGCCGTAGTGCTAACTATGGCTACACCTTC.

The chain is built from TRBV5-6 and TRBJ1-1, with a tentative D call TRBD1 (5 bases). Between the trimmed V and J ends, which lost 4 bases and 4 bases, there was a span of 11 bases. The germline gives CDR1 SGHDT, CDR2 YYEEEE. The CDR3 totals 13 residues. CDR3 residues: CASSRGLITEAFF. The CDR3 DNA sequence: TGTGCCAGCAGCAGGGGACTGATCACTGAAGCTTTCTTT. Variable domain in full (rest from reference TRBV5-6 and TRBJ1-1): DAGVTQSPTHLIKTRGQQVTLRCSPKSGHDTVSWYQQALGQGPQFIFQYYEEEERQRGNFPDRFSGHQFPNYSSELNVNALLLGDSALYLCASSRGLITEAFFGQGTRLTVV.

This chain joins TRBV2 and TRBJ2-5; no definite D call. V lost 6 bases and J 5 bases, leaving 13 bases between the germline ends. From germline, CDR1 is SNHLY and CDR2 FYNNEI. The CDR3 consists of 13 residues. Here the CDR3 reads CASSRISRETQYF. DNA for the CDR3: TGTGCCAGCAGCAGGATCTCGAGGGAGACCCAGTACTTC.

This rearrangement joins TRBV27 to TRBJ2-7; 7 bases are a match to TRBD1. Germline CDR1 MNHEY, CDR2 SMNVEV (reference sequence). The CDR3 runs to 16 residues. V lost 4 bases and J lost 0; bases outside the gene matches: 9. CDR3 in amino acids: CASSYSQGSYSYEQYF. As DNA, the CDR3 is TGTGCCAGCAGTTACTCACAGGGGTCATACTCCTACGAGCAGTACTTC.

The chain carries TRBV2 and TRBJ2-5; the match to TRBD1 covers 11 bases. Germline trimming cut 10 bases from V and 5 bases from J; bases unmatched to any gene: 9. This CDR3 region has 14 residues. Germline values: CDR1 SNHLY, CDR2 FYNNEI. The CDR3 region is CATGGDRGRETQYF. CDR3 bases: TGTGCCACTGGAGGGGACAGGGGGAGGGAGACCCAGTACTTC. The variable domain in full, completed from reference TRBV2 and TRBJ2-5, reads EPEVTQTPSHQVTQMGQEVILRCVPISNHLYFYWYRQILGQKVEFLVSFYNNEISEKSEIFDDQFSVERPDGSNFTLKIRSTKLEDSAMYFCATGGDRGRETQYFGPGTRLLVL.

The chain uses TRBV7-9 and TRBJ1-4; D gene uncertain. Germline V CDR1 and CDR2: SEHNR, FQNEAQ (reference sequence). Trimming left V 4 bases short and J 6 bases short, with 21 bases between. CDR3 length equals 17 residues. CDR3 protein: CASSSHRSKGEDEKLFF. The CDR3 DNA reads TGTGCCAGCAGCTCCCATCGGTCCAAGGGAGAGGATGAAAAACTGTTTTTT.

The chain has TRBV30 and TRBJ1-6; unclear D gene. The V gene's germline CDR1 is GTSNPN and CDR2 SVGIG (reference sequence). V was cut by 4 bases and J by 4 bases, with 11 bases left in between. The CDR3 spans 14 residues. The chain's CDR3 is CAWTDPSYNSPLHF. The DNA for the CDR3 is TGTGCCTGGACCGACCCCTCGTATAATTCACCCCTCCACTTT.